The 19 T cell receptor beta chains reported below all come from one sample, sequenced in a study of response to subunit inactivated influenza vaccine. One entry per CDR3 protein, called by TCRdb with MiXCR from the RT-PCR reads. The sample yields 540,000 or so distinct CDR3 sequences, 10% to 15% seen once. This specimen consisted of PBMCs from blood, obtained 40 to 50 days after vaccination. The receptor set was obtained from a man aged 45-65 years who received an inactivated influenza vaccine.

This rearrangement joins TRBV3-1 to TRBJ2-5; D call uncertain. The germline gives CDR1 LGHDT, CDR2 YNNKEL (reference sequence). The CDR3 is 17 residues long. V was cut by 1 base and J by 4 bases, with 19 bases left in between. CDR3 bases: TGTGCCAGCAGCCAAGGGGTCGAGGTGCCGCTGTTAGAGACCCAGTACTTC. Its protein product is CASSQGVEVPLLETQYF.

This CDR3 is CASRPGGPTNTGELFF. CDR3 nucleotide sequence: TGCGCCAGCAGACCTGGTGGTCCAACGAACACCGGGGAGCTGTTTTTT. The V call is TRBV5-1, the J call TRBJ2-2, with D uncertain. V was trimmed by 5 bases and J by 0 bases, leaving 14 bases between them. Germline V lookup: CDR1 SGHRS, CDR2 YFSETQ. The length of the CDR3 is 16 residues.

This clonotype was found a few times. V is TRBV29-1 and J is TRBJ2-1, with D possibly TRBD2 on 5 matching bases. The CDR3 extends over 14 amino acids. The germline gives CDR1 SQVTM, CDR2 ANQGSEA. V lost 0 bases and J lost 1, with 7 bases in between. The CDR3 sequence is CSVEEPGSYNEQFF. CDR3 DNA: TGCAGCGTTGAAGAACCGGGGTCCTACAATGAGCAGTTCTTC.

This clonotype was recorded many times. This chain joins TRBV5-6 and TRBJ2-5; 7 bases fit TRBD1. The CDR3 runs to 14 residues. Germline CDR1 and CDR2: SGHDT and YYEEEE. The V gene end was trimmed by 3 bases and the J gene end by 7 bases; junction bases not matched to a gene: 9. DNA for the CDR3: TGTGCCAGCAGCTGGGGACAGAGCAAGGTGACCCAGTACTTC. It encodes CASSWGQSKVTQYF.

This clonotype occurred a few times. This CDR3 reads CASSETGQWGTQYF. Here the CDR3 DNA reads TGTGCCAGCAGCGAGACAGGCCAATGGGGGACCCAGTACTTC. The chain has TRBV27 and TRBJ2-5; D may be TRBD1 (6 bases). From germline, CDR1 is MNHEY and CDR2 SMNVEV (reference sequence). This CDR3 region has 14 residues. Trimming took 6 bases from V and 7 from J, leaving 18 bases between them.

V is TRBV6-1 and J is TRBJ1-1; weak D call: TRBD1 (6 bases). The germline V gene has CDR1 MNHNS and CDR2 SASEGT. V was shortened by 7 bases and J by 0 bases, with 9 bases between the two germline ends. The CDR3 extends over 13 amino acids. CDR3 nucleotides: TGTGCCAGCATGGGGGCCGTGAACACTGAAGCTTTCTTT. Its protein is CASMGAVNTEAFF.

This clonotype has at least ten counts. The junction and the germline gene differ at one end; a read error may be behind it. The rearrangement links TRBV5-1 to TRBJ2-1; TRBD2 agrees at 11 bases. Germline CDR1 is SGHRS and CDR2 is YFSETQ. This CDR3 has 15 residues. CDR3: CASSSGTSGYNEQFF. The CDR3 DNA follows: TGTGCCAGCAGTTCCGGGACTAGCGGATACAATGAGCAGTTCTTC.

Here the CDR3 DNA reads TGTGCCAGCAGCCAAGGCCCGGGGTCACTTCGGGAGCAGTTCTTC. This translates into CASSQGPGSLREQFF. J is TRBJ2-1 and V is TRBV3-1, with D tentatively TRBD2 (5 bases). The CDR3 consists of 15 residues. Germline CDR1 is LGHDT and CDR2 is YNNKEL (reference sequence). The V end lost 1 base, the J end lost 10 bases, and 17 bases lay between the germline ends.

V and J are TRBV27 and TRBJ1-6; D call uncertain. CDR1 is MNHEY, CDR2 SMNVEV, per germline (reference sequence). The V end lost 2 bases, the J end lost 7 bases, and 9 bases lay between the germline ends. This CDR3 spans 14 amino acids. For the CDR3, the DNA is TGTGCCAGCAGTTTAGGGTACGCGAATTCACCCCTCCACTTT. Amino acids: CASSLGYANSPLHF.

The chain couples TRBV4-2 to TRBJ2-2, with D possibly being TRBD1 (5 bases). Trimming removed 0 bases from V and 3 bases from J, with 8 bases in between. The CDR3 loop spans 15 amino acids. In germline, CDR1 is LGHNA, CDR2 YNFKEQ. The CDR3 reads CASSQDRTHTGELFF. The CDR3 nucleotides are TGTGCCAGCAGCCAAGATCGGACACACACCGGGGAGCTGTTTTTT.

The gene calls are TRBV6-1 and TRBJ2-1, with unresolved D. Germline V gives CDR1 MNHNS, CDR2 SASEGT. The CDR3 runs 15 residues. V gave up 7 bases and J gave up 0 bases, with 13 bases separating them. CDR3 amino acids: CASTRTSSSYNEQFF. As DNA, the CDR3 is TGTGCCAGCACGAGGACGTCAAGCTCCTACAATGAGCAGTTCTTC.

This chain uses TRBV5-5 with TRBJ2-3; perhaps D is TRBD1 or TRBD2 (6 bases each). Germline V gene data show CDR1 as SGHKS and CDR2 as YYEKEE (reference sequence). The length of the CDR3 is 13 residues. Trimming took off 8 bases at V and 5 bases at J, with 15 bases between the two ends. This chain's CDR3 is CARGPGAIDTQYF. CDR3 nucleotides: TGTGCCAGGGGCCCGGGGGCCATAGATACGCAGTATTTT.

This clonotype was detected only a few times. This chain connects TRBV18 to TRBJ2-7, with D perhaps matching TRBD2 (5 bases). Per the germline V gene, CDR1 is KGHSH and CDR2 is LQKENI. With 4 bases removed from V and 2 bases from J, the gap between germline ends came to 12 bases. The CDR3 length is 14 residues. Here the CDR3 DNA reads TGTGCCAGCTCACTAAGAGGGTTTCCCTACGAGCAGTACTTC. This translates into CASSLRGFPYEQYF. Drawing the rest from reference TRBV18 and TRBJ2-7, the complete variable domain is NAGVMQNPRHLVRRRGQEARLRCSPMKGHSHVYWYRQLPEEGLKFMVYLQKENIIDESGMPKERFSAEFPKEGPSILRIQQVVRGDSAAYFCASSLRGFPYEQYFGPGTRLTVT.

This chain links TRBV4-1 with TRBJ2-7; TRBD1 is a possible D gene (6 bases). V lost 0 bases and J lost 4, with 10 bases in between. The CDR3 length is 14 residues. Germline V gene lookup returns CDR1 MGHRA and CDR2 YSYEKL. In DNA form, the CDR3 reads TGCGCCAGCAGCCAAGAGGGGGCGGTGTACGAGCAGTACTTC. Residues: CASSQEGAVYEQYF.

This clonotype has more than one count but fewer than ten. The chain recombines TRBV14 with TRBJ2-1; no clear D. CDR1 is SGHDN and CDR2 is FVKESK in the germline V gene. Trimming shortened V by 5 bases and J by 2 bases, and 19 bases separated the two germline ends. This CDR3 spans 17 amino acids. CDR3 protein: CASSLSPLRRTYNEQFF. The CDR3 nucleotides are TGTGCCAGCAGCTTATCTCCCCTCAGGCGAACCTACAATGAGCAGTTCTTC. The whole variable domain, remainder taken from reference TRBV14 and TRBJ2-1, is EAGVTQFPSHSVIEKGQTVTLRCDPISGHDNLYWYRRVMGKEIKFLLHFVKESKQDESGMPNNRFLAERTGGTYSTLKVQPAELEDSGVYFCASSLSPLRRTYNEQFFGPGTRLTVL.

This clonotype came up a few times. The chain is built from TRBV7-9 and TRBJ2-2; no clear D. Germline V gene lookup returns CDR1 SEHNR and CDR2 FQNEAQ (reference sequence). V dropped 3 bases and J dropped 2 bases, with 10 bases sitting between them. CDR3 length equals 15 residues. The CDR3 bases are TGTGCCAGCAGCTTCTACTACCTAAACACCGGGGAGCTGTTTTTT. This gives the protein CASSFYYLNTGELFF.

The table lists this clonotype with a few counts. This chain joins TRBV12-3 or TRBV12-4 and TRBJ2-2, with a weak D call TRBD1 (5 bases). Between the trimmed V and J ends, which lost 0 bases and 8 bases, there was a span of 10 bases. This CDR3 is 14 amino acids long. DNA of the CDR3: TGTGCCAGCAGTTTAGCGGGGCTCAAAGGGGAGCTGTTTTTT. Protein: CASSLAGLKGELFF.

This clonotype has a handful of counts. The chain is built from TRBV12-3 or TRBV12-4 and TRBJ2-3; unclear D gene. Trimming pared 5 bases from V and 2 bases from J, leaving 11 bases between. The CDR3 has 14 residues. The CDR3 spells CASSLRSPTDTQYF. CDR3 DNA sequence: TGTGCCAGCAGTCTCCGCTCTCCCACAGATACGCAGTATTTT.

This clonotype was detected only a few times. The chain links TRBV29-1 to TRBJ2-1; maybe TRBD1 (6 bases). The ends were cut back, 2 bases at V and 2 bases at J, with 13 bases in the middle. Germline assignment: CDR1 SQVTM and CDR2 ANQGSEA. This CDR3 has 15 amino acids. The CDR3 loop reads CSVEWQGLAYNEQFF. The CDR3 DNA follows: TGCAGCGTTGAATGGCAGGGGCTTGCCTACAATGAGCAGTTCTTC.